The following is a T cell receptor beta chain sequence with its context. The specificity of this receptor is unknown. There are no base qualities to consult, and no much larger clone falls within one base. These data come from a study of T cell responses to AZD1222 COVID-19 vaccine (dated by TCRdb to 2020 to 2023). Background for the entire study: A total of about 230 trial participants underwent TCR sequencing, of whom around 200 received two doses of AZD1222 and about 25 received two doses of the MenACWY control vaccine. Trial participants were enrolled into age subgroups of 18-55, 56-69 and 70-plus years, which contained approximately 150, 28 and 58 TCR-sequenced participants, respectively.

The CDR3 regions of human TCRbeta chains were subjected to immunosequencing. Under the source paper's analysis protocol: TCRs in the repertoires were compared against a reference library of SARS-CoV-2-specific TCRs that had been generated with the MIRA antigen-specificity platform. Breadth was defined as the fraction of unique TCRs that were SARS-CoV-2-associated, and depth was defined as the fraction of total T cells that were SARS-CoV-2-associated. Using the MIRA data, every spike-specific TCR was mapped to the spike region that the TCR reacted to and assigned to either a CD4 or a CD8 class. Log10-transformed breadth and depth values were compared by one-way ANOVA with Sidak's multiple comparisons tests. The table was pulled from immuneACCESS by TCRdb, which kept in-frame rearrangements only. Such tables lose some clones; where checked, under half of the loss comes from unresolved V genes, and the rest has no known cause. V, J and clone size are taken as reported in that table, and D and trimming were inferred from the DNA itself. Across this sample there are 90,000 to 130,000 clones, with less than 95% seen only once. Of the sample, about 3.1% is held by the ten largest clones.

This sample's time point label indicates: about 28 days (+/-7) after the second vaccine dose. AZD1222 recipients given second doses at about 4 weeks or at about 12 weeks were pooled, since spike-specific TCR depth and breadth were not found to differ between the two schedules. Vaccinee samples came from UK trials COV001 and COV002, including a single-blind randomized controlled phase 2/3 trial of AZD1222 (ChAdOx1 nCoV-19) in healthy adults. For TCRbeta chain sequencing, PBMC samples from trial participants were taken at day 0 and at day 28 after the second dose. The research as a whole found: Reportedly, close to half of the unique spike-specific TCRs recognized epitopes lying outside the regions that are mutated in the B.1.351 and B.1.1.7 variants. Because no day 14 peak-response samples were available, repertoires were characterized only after the peak T cell response. The 56-69-year group was small, and its depth increase did not reach significance, likely because of low power. Participants were mostly white British and included more females than males, and it was suggested by the authors that clonal diversity may have been underestimated. Conclusions about previously exposed vaccinees were limited because only six AZD1222 recipients were SARS-CoV-2 seropositive at baseline. Vaccine-associated CD4 TCRs spanned the whole spike protein, with dominant responses in regions 160-218 and 743-854. A significant rise in spike-specific TCR breadth and depth was observed after two AZD1222 doses relative to day 0 and relative to MenACWY recipients.

The sequence was obtained from an adult who received the AZD1222 COVID-19 vaccine. Sequencing was performed on peripheral blood, taken 28 days after the second AZD1222 dose.

DNA sequence: TGTGCTAGTGGTTCAGGGACAGTCTCCTACACCTTC. This sequence encodes CASGSGTVSYTF. The rearrangement joined TRBV12-5 to TRBJ1-2, and TRBD1 matches 7 of the central bases. Taken from cysteine to phenylalanine, the CDR3 has 12 residues. Only CDR3 DNA remains: 36 bases, in frame from the first base. CDR1 is given as LGHNT and CDR2 as FRNRAP, both from the germline V gene. V trim: 4 bases; J trim: 10 bases; unmatched bases: 6.